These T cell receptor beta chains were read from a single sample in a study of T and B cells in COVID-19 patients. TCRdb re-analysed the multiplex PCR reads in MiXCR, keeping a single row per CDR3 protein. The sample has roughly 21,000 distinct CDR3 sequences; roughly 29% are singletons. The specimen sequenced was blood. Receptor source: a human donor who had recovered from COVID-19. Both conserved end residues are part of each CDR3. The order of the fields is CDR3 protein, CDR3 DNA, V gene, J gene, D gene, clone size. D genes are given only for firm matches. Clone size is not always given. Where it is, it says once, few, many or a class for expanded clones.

CASSPGNQETQYF	TGTGCCAGCTCACCAGGGAACCAAGAGACCCAGTACTTC	TRBV18	TRBJ2-5	.	many
CASRRPGQGSSGANVLTF	TGTGCCAGCAGACGACCGGGACAGGGTTCTTCTGGGGCCAACGTCCTGACTTTC	TRBV6-1	TRBJ2-6	TRBD1	many
CASSIGTGVAETQYF	TGTGCCAGTAGTATTGGGACAGGGGTTGCAGAGACCCAGTACTTC	TRBV19	TRBJ2-5	TRBD1	medium-sized
CASSWWEKISPGELFF	TGTGCCAGCAGCTGGTGGGAGAAAATAAGCCCCGGGGAGCTGTTTTTT	TRBV5-8	TRBJ2-2	.	.
CASSYGVNYGYTF	TGTGCCAGCAGTTACGGGGTAAACTATGGCTACACCTTC	TRBV6-5	TRBJ1-2	.	.
CATSRDRQEGTEAFF	TGTGCCACCAGCAGAGATCGTCAGGAAGGGACTGAAGCTTTCTTT	TRBV15	TRBJ1-1	.	.
CASSYSRVGVNQPQHF	TGTGCCAGCAGTTACTCTAGGGTTGGAGTAAATCAGCCCCAGCATTTT	TRBV6-5	TRBJ1-5	.	.
CASSADRTGELFF	TGTGCCAGCAGCGCGGACAGGACCGGGGAGCTGTTTTTT	TRBV5-4	TRBJ2-2	TRBD1	many
CASSFGIGITAGEKLFF	TGTGCCAGCAGTTTTGGAATAGGGATAACCGCTGGGGAAAAACTGTTTTTT	TRBV12-3/TRBV12-4	TRBJ1-4	.	few
CAIRATSGGEQETQYF	TGTGCCATCAGGGCTACTAGCGGGGGGGAACAAGAGACCCAGTACTTC	TRBV10-3	TRBJ2-5	TRBD2	many
CSAGHSLDNEQFF	TGCAGTGCCGGACACTCCTTGGACAATGAGCAGTTCTTC	TRBV20-1	TRBJ2-1	.	.
CASSPPTVQAGELFF	TGCGCCAGCAGCCCGCCGACAGTGCAGGCCGGGGAGCTGTTTTTT	TRBV5-1	TRBJ2-2	.	.
CASSSTRASGAYNEQFF	TGTGCCAGTAGTAGTACAAGGGCAAGCGGGGCATACAATGAGCAGTTCTTC	TRBV19	TRBJ2-1	TRBD2	medium-sized
CASSRPGQGRPSGYTF	TGTGCCAGCAGCCGACCGGGACAGGGGCGGCCTTCAGGCTACACCTTC	TRBV6-5	TRBJ1-2	TRBD1	few
CASSLTGGYEQYF	TGTGCCAGCAGCTTGACAGGGGGCTACGAGCAGTACTTC	TRBV5-4	TRBJ2-7	TRBD1	many
CASSYPGRGNTEAFF	TGTGCCAGCAGTTACCCCGGACGGGGGAACACTGAAGCTTTCTTT	TRBV6-5	TRBJ1-1	.	.
CASSLPGGGKTSPLHF	TGTGCCAGCAGCCTCCCGGGGGGGGGCAAGACTTCACCCCTCCACTTT	TRBV11-3	TRBJ1-6	.	.
CASSFYNEQFF	TGTGCCAGCAGTTTCTACAATGAGCAGTTCTTC	TRBV27	TRBJ2-1	.	medium-sized
CASSAEGLADNEQFF	TGTGCCAGTAGTGCCGAGGGACTAGCGGACAATGAGCAGTTCTTC	TRBV19	TRBJ2-1	TRBD2	.
CASSYPPAGEEQFF	TGTGCCAGCAGTTACCCCCCTGCGGGGGAAGAGCAGTTCTTC	TRBV6-2/TRBV6-3	TRBJ2-1	TRBD2	few
CASSFRASGAGTDTQYF	TGCGCCAGCAGCTTCCGGGCTAGCGGGGCCGGCACAGATACGCAGTATTTT	TRBV5-1	TRBJ2-3	TRBD2	.
CASSVGQVATGELFF	TGTGCCAGCAGTGTTGGGCAGGTTGCCACCGGGGAGCTGTTTTTT	TRBV27	TRBJ2-2	.	many
CASSLKENTEAFF	TGTGCCAGCAGTTTGAAGGAGAACACTGAAGCTTTCTTT	TRBV12-3/TRBV12-4	TRBJ1-1	.	few
CASSSYRAREKLFF	TGTGCCAGCAGTTCGTACAGGGCGCGTGAAAAACTGTTTTTT	TRBV6-5	TRBJ1-4	.	few
CAWKGPSRNTEAFF	TGTGCCTGGAAAGGGCCCTCCCGGAACACTGAAGCTTTCTTT	TRBV30	TRBJ1-1	.	.
CASSPREGEGYGYTF	TGTGCCAGCTCACCACGGGAGGGTGAGGGTTATGGCTACACCTTC	TRBV18	TRBJ1-2	.	many
CASSPPKDTGELFF	TGTGCCAGCAGTCCGCCCAAGGACACCGGGGAGCTGTTTTTT	TRBV6-5	TRBJ2-2	.	medium-sized
CASSPGTSGGLDEQFF	TGTGCCAGCAGTCCCGGGACTAGCGGGGGTCTGGATGAGCAGTTCTTC	TRBV6-5	TRBJ2-1	TRBD2	.
CASRPDGGTSGANVLTF	TGTGCCAGCAGGCCGGACGGGGGAACCTCTGGGGCCAACGTCCTGACTTTC	TRBV6-1	TRBJ2-6	.	many
CASTLGTAGNTIYF	TGTGCCAGTACCCTCGGGACAGCTGGAAACACCATATATTTT	TRBV19	TRBJ1-3	TRBD1	medium-sized
CASCTSGGLNYEQYF	TGTGCCAGCTGTACTAGCGGGGGGTTAAACTACGAGCAGTACTTC	TRBV28	TRBJ2-7	TRBD2	.
CASSQGDTSTDTQYF	TGTGCCAGCAGCCAAGGGGATACTAGCACAGATACGCAGTATTTT	TRBV6-5	TRBJ2-3	.	.
CASSLEQGAYGYTF	TGTGCCAGCAGTTTAGAACAGGGAGCCTATGGCTACACCTTC	TRBV12-3/TRBV12-4	TRBJ1-2	.	.